The source of this T cell receptor beta chain is a study of CD8 T cells in ankylosing spondylitis. TCRdb fed the 5' RACE reads into MiXCR, producing one record per CDR3 protein. In the table there are roughly 440,000 distinct CDR3 sequences, roughly 15% of which are singletons. Findings and caveats of the study: Within ankylosing spondylitis blood, a TCR beta motif made up of roughly eight highly homologous variants appeared to be characteristic. Existing reports had already noted some motif variants in reactive arthritis synovial fluid and blood.

This clonotype was picked up a small number of times. Its cognate antigen is unknown. CDR1 is KGHDR and CDR2 is SFDVKD in the germline V gene. Unmatched junction bases numbered 4, after V lost 7 bases and J lost 4 bases. The CDR3 has 13 amino acids. The chain carries TRBV24-1 and TRBJ2-5; 8 bases are shared with TRBD1. The sample comprised blood, either unsorted or a sorted T cell fraction (not recorded which). This receptor was identified in a male donor with ankylosing spondylitis. As DNA, the CDR3 is TGTGCCACCAGGGGTGGGACAGGAGAGACCCAGTACTTC. Translation: CATRGGTGETQYF.